These T cell receptor beta chains were read from a single sample in a study of T cell changes during pregnancy in multiple sclerosis. Assay: immunoSEQ multiplex PCR; the TCRdb copy retains only in-frame clones and omits some. The repertoire consists of about 40,000 clones, with nearly 90% occurring once and the leading ten covering roughly 0.5%. Material: CD4+ T cells from peripheral blood mononuclear cells, obtained in the first trimester of pregnancy. Receptors originate from a female donor with multiple sclerosis, enrolled in a pregnancy study. Both conserved end residues are part of each CDR3. Each record gives: CDR3 protein, CDR3 DNA, V gene, clone size, J gene, D gene. A D gene is named only where the DNA matches it firmly. Clone size is given for some rows only: seen once, a few or many times, or a class if the clone is expanded.

CDR3 protein: CASSEGGPADTQYF; CDR3 DNA: TGCGCCAGCTCGGAGGGGGGGCCGGCAGATACGCAGTATTTT; V gene: TRBV5-1; clone size: NA; J gene: TRBJ2-3; D gene: NA
CDR3 protein: CASSFGQGAPATNEKLFF; CDR3 DNA: TGTGCCAGCAGCTTTGGACAGGGGGCTCCGGCAACTAATGAAAAACTGTTTTTT; V gene: TRBV7-9; clone size: NA; J gene: TRBJ1-4; D gene: TRBD1
CDR3 protein: CASSLGGTGDEQYF; CDR3 DNA: TGTGCCAGCAGCTTAGGAGGGACAGGGGATGAGCAGTACTTC; V gene: TRBV13; clone size: NA; J gene: TRBJ2-7; D gene: TRBD1
CDR3 protein: CASSYSSGGNSYEQYF; CDR3 DNA: TGTGCCAGCAGTTACTCATCGGGGGGCAATTCCTACGAGCAGTACTTC; V gene: TRBV6-5; clone size: NA; J gene: TRBJ2-7; D gene: NA
CDR3 protein: CSVVRGAGEKLFF; CDR3 DNA: TGCAGCGTTGTGCGGGGGGCGGGTGAAAAACTGTTTTTT; V gene: TRBV29-1; clone size: NA; J gene: TRBJ1-4; D gene: NA
CDR3 protein: CASSVGAGETQYF; CDR3 DNA: TGTGCCAGCAGCGTAGGTGCGGGAGAGACCCAGTACTTC; V gene: TRBV9; clone size: NA; J gene: TRBJ2-5; D gene: NA
CDR3 protein: CSALVNTEAFF; CDR3 DNA: TGCAGTGCTTTAGTGAACACTGAAGCTTTCTTT; V gene: TRBV20-1; clone size: NA; J gene: TRBJ1-1; D gene: NA
CDR3 protein: CASSTRHGMKNTEAFF; CDR3 DNA: TGTGCCAGCAGCACACGTCACGGGATGAAGAACACTGAAGCTTTCTTT; V gene: TRBV7-9; clone size: NA; J gene: TRBJ1-1; D gene: NA
CDR3 protein: CASSPTTRGRRQPQHF; CDR3 DNA: TGTGCCAGCAGCCCCACCACCCGGGGAAGGAGGCAGCCCCAGCATTTT; V gene: TRBV7-6; clone size: NA; J gene: TRBJ1-5; D gene: NA
CDR3 protein: CASSHLGTSFSQDTQYF; CDR3 DNA: TGTGCCAGCAGCCATCTCGGGACTAGCTTTTCGCAAGATACGCAGTATTTT; V gene: TRBV9; clone size: NA; J gene: TRBJ2-3; D gene: TRBD2
CDR3 protein: CARGRGGNYGYTF; CDR3 DNA: TGTGCCAGGGGCAGGGGTGGGAACTATGGCTACACCTTC; V gene: TRBV6-1; clone size: few; J gene: TRBJ1-2; D gene: NA
CDR3 protein: CASSLVGRGRETQYF; CDR3 DNA: TGTGCCAGCAGCTTAGTCGGGCGCGGGCGGGAGACCCAGTACTTC; V gene: TRBV7-6; clone size: NA; J gene: TRBJ2-5; D gene: NA
CDR3 protein: CASSFGGSGELFF; CDR3 DNA: TGTGCCAGCAGTTTTGGGGGCTCCGGGGAGCTGTTTTTT; V gene: TRBV28; clone size: NA; J gene: TRBJ2-2; D gene: NA
CDR3 protein: CATAKQAYNEQFF; CDR3 DNA: TGTGCCACCGCGAAACAGGCCTACAATGAGCAGTTCTTC; V gene: TRBV19; clone size: NA; J gene: TRBJ2-1; D gene: NA
CDR3 protein: CASRERGRGYTF; CDR3 DNA: TGTGCCAGCAGGGAAAGGGGTCGGGGCTACACCTTC; V gene: TRBV25-1; clone size: NA; J gene: TRBJ1-2; D gene: NA
CDR3 protein: CASSLETGSYEQYF; CDR3 DNA: TGCGCCAGCAGCTTGGAGACAGGCTCCTACGAGCAGTACTTC; V gene: TRBV5-1; clone size: NA; J gene: TRBJ2-7; D gene: NA
CDR3 protein: CSVTGDAWAYGYTF; CDR3 DNA: TGCAGCGTAACGGGGGACGCTTGGGCCTATGGCTACACCTTC; V gene: TRBV29-1; clone size: NA; J gene: TRBJ1-2; D gene: NA
CDR3 protein: CASSLLAGSNTEAFF; CDR3 DNA: TGCGCCAGCAGCTTGCTCGCAGGATCAAACACTGAAGCTTTCTTT; V gene: TRBV5-1; clone size: NA; J gene: TRBJ1-1; D gene: NA
CDR3 protein: CASSSPGGYEQYF; CDR3 DNA: TGTGCCAGCAGTTCCCCGGGGGGCTACGAGCAGTACTTC; V gene: TRBV6-5; clone size: NA; J gene: TRBJ2-7; D gene: TRBD2
CDR3 protein: CASSLAGVGGGYTF; CDR3 DNA: TGTGCCAGCAGCTTAGCTGGGGTCGGGGGGGGCTACACCTTC; V gene: TRBV7-8; clone size: NA; J gene: TRBJ1-2; D gene: NA
CDR3 protein: CASRETDSLNYGYTF; CDR3 DNA: TGTGCCAGCAGGGAAACGGACAGCCTTAACTATGGCTACACCTTC; V gene: TRBV6-5; clone size: NA; J gene: TRBJ1-2; D gene: NA
CDR3 protein: CAWSGETGNSPLHF; CDR3 DNA: TGTGCCTGGAGTGGAGAGACTGGAAATTCACCCCTCCACTTT; V gene: TRBV30; clone size: NA; J gene: TRBJ1-6; D gene: NA
CDR3 protein: CASSPGGSAMEAFF; CDR3 DNA: TGTGCCAGCAGCCCAGGGGGGTCGGCAATGGAAGCTTTCTTT; V gene: TRBV11-2; clone size: NA; J gene: TRBJ1-1; D gene: TRBD1
CDR3 protein: CASSELGANQPQHF; CDR3 DNA: TGTGCCAGCAGTGAGTTAGGGGCGAATCAGCCCCAGCATTTT; V gene: TRBV2; clone size: NA; J gene: TRBJ1-5; D gene: NA
CDR3 protein: CASSFSGTVNTEAFF; CDR3 DNA: TGTGCCAGCAGCTTCTCCGGGACAGTGAACACTGAAGCTTTCTTT; V gene: TRBV7-9; clone size: NA; J gene: TRBJ1-1; D gene: TRBD1
CDR3 protein: CASSIEGRAGANVLTF; CDR3 DNA: TGTGCCAGTAGTATAGAGGGCAGGGCTGGGGCCAACGTCCTGACTTTC; V gene: TRBV19; clone size: NA; J gene: TRBJ2-6; D gene: NA
CDR3 protein: CASSSRDRALYGYTF; CDR3 DNA: TGTGCCAGCAGCTCCCGGGACAGGGCTTTGTATGGCTACACCTTC; V gene: TRBV7-8; clone size: NA; J gene: TRBJ1-2; D gene: TRBD1
CDR3 protein: CASSPTQLNTEAFF; CDR3 DNA: TGTGCCAGCTCACCGACACAGTTGAACACTGAAGCTTTCTTT; V gene: TRBV18; clone size: NA; J gene: TRBJ1-1; D gene: NA
CDR3 protein: CASSLQGVAKNIQYF; CDR3 DNA: TGTGCCAGCAGCTTACAGGGGGTAGCCAAAAACATTCAGTACTTC; V gene: TRBV5-6; clone size: NA; J gene: TRBJ2-4; D gene: TRBD1